Below, 5 T cell receptor beta chains from the same sample are listed, as sequenced in a study of cytomegalovirus exposure and HLA in healthy donors. PCR amplification relied on 60 Vbeta primers (plus 13 Jbeta primers). Data came from immunoSEQ multiplex PCR; TCRdb stores just in-frame clones and leaves some out. The sample includes some 200,000 clones, 60% to 85% of them seen just once. The source material was PBMCs. Receptor source: a girl aged 5-17 years in good health and CMV-seropositive.

This chain uses TRBV12-2 with TRBJ1-5. TRBV12-2 is described as a pseudogene. This CDR3 contains 12 residues. CDR3 in DNA: TGTGCAAGTCGCTTAGTTCGTCAGCCCCAGCATTTT. It codes for CASRLVRQPQHF.

The chain recombines TRBV19 with TRBJ1-2; 9 bases match TRBD1. V was clipped by 6 bases and J by 4 bases; unmatched bases: 9. The CDR3 has 15 amino acids. Per the germline V gene, CDR1 is LNHDA and CDR2 is SQIVND (reference sequence). The CDR3 loop is CASSTTGQGSYGYTF. CDR3 nucleotides: TGTGCCAGTAGCACGACGGGACAGGGATCCTATGGCTACACCTTC.

V and J are TRBV29-1 and TRBJ1-1, with a tentative D call TRBD1 (5 bases). Germline V CDR1 and CDR2: SQVTM, ANQGSEA. V dropped 6 bases and J dropped 2 bases, with 13 bases sitting between them. CDR3 size: 13 residues. Written as DNA, the CDR3 is TGCAGCGTGGAAAGGACACCCAACACTGAAGCTTTCTTT. This encodes CSVERTPNTEAFF.

In this sample, this clone turned up a few times. This rearrangement joins TRBV18 to TRBJ1-2, with D hard to call. Germline V gene data show CDR1 as KGHSH and CDR2 as LQKENI. The germline V and J ends were trimmed by 2 bases and 4 bases, with 11 bases remaining between them. This CDR3 is 14 amino acids long. The CDR3 DNA reads as TGTGCCAGCTCACCAAAGGAGGGCGTCTATGGCTACACCTTC. This sequence encodes CASSPKEGVYGYTF.

This rearrangement joins TRBV7-9 to TRBJ1-5, with 7 bases identical to TRBD1. Germline CDR1 is SEHNR and CDR2 is FQNEAQ (reference sequence). J was trimmed by 5 bases and V by 5 bases; bases with no gene match: 6. The CDR3 is 14 residues long. In DNA, the CDR3 is TGTGCCAGCAGCCCGGGACAGACCGATCAGCCCCAGCATTTT. Its protein product is CASSPGQTDQPQHF.